This TCR beta chain was profiled in a study of shared clonotypes between healthy human individuals. Approximately 210 ng DNA, around 30,000 T cell genomes, went into each sorted-subset replicate PCR. Data came from immunoSEQ multiplex PCR; TCRdb stores just in-frame clones and leaves some out. The table lists millions of clones, 90% to 95% of them singletons, with 0.14% in the top ten. Germline lookup yields CDR1 SGHAT and CDR2 FQNNGV. V lost 4 bases and J lost 9; bases outside the gene matches: 6. The CDR3 runs to 13 residues. The sequence was obtained from a man aged 18 to 29 in good health. Input material: naive CD4+ T cells sorted from blood. Documented subset: CD45RA+ positively selected. This rearrangement joins TRBV11-2 to TRBJ2-1; 7 bases map to TRBD2. CDR3 bases: TGTGCCAGCAGCTGGACTCGGGAGGCTGAGCAGTTCTTC. It is translated as CASSWTREAEQFF. Full variable domain (outside the CDR3, taken from reference TRBV11-2 and TRBJ2-1): EAGVAQSPRYKIIEKRQSVAFWCNPISGHATLYWYQQILGQGPKLLIQFQNNGVVDDSQLPKDRFSAERLKGVDSTLKIQPAKLEDSAVYLCASSWTREAEQFFGPGTRLTVL.